The clone carrying this TCR beta chain has only one observation. Its antigen is unidentified. The data belong to a study of blood T cells in healthy people across ages. Study-level findings and limits: CMV infection status of these donors was not known. Per-million-T-cell TCR beta diversity fell roughly linearly with age. Greater diversity and more naive CD4+ cells were seen in long-lived donors than in aged donors.

The authors ran a second PCR of 7 to 11 cycles using a sample-barcoded 5' primer and a J-beta primer mix. TCRdb recomputed calls from the 5' RACE reads with MiXCR, one row per CDR3 protein. The data show about 1 million distinct CDR3 sequences, less than 50% seen once. Collection of 8.5 to 10 milliliters of peripheral blood was performed for each donor. This clonotype was sampled from a woman in her fifties or sixties in good health. Sequencing was done on a sample of blood.

CDR3 loop: CASSLSLVGGTDTQYF. The CDR3, as DNA: TGTGCCAGCAGTTTATCGCTCGTGGGAGGCACAGATACGCAGTATTTT. The rearrangement joins TRBV27 to TRBJ2-3, with D possibly TRBD2 on 5 matching bases. V dropped 0 bases and J dropped 1 base, with 11 bases sitting between them. There are 16 residues in the CDR3. Germline-derived CDR1 and CDR2 are MNHEY and SMNVEV (reference sequence).